Below are 18 T cell receptor beta chains sequenced from a single sample in a study of STAT3 mutations in large granular lymphocyte leukemia. Overall study results and limits: At least one immunodominant TCR beta clonotype appeared in every T-cell large granular lymphocyte leukemia patient.

No cognate antigen is known for these TCRs. TCRdb keeps only in-frame clones here, not all; method: immunoSEQ multiplex PCR. The sample shows 12,000 or so clones, about 85% of them seen only once. Sequencing input: peripheral blood mononuclear cells. These TCRs come from a man older than 75 with T-cell large granular lymphocyte leukemia. Some clones in this sample may be carry-over from other donors' samples.

This chain joins TRBV30 and TRBJ2-1; D remains ambiguous. V was cut by 0 bases and J by 7 bases, with 7 bases left in between. Germline CDR1 and CDR2: GTSNPN and SVGIG (reference sequence). The CDR3 is 12 residues long. The CDR3 protein is CAWSVQDNEQFF. CDR3 DNA sequence: TGTGCCTGGAGTGTGCAGGATAATGAGCAGTTCTTC.

The DNA for the CDR3 is TGTGCCTGGAGACGTGGGCGGAACACCGGGGAGCTGTTTTTT. Amino acids: CAWRRGRNTGELFF. The J gene is TRBJ2-2, the V gene TRBV30; D remains unclear. Per germline, CDR1 GTSNPN and CDR2 SVGIG (reference sequence). With 3 bases removed from V and 1 base from J, the gap between germline ends came to 9 bases. The CDR3 covers 14 residues.

This clone was counted between two and nine times. The chain couples TRBV4-2 to TRBJ2-5; possibly TRBD2 for D (6 bases). The germline gives CDR1 LGHNA, CDR2 YNFKEQ. V lost 0 bases to trimming and J lost 13 bases, with 18 bases between them. CDR3 size: 14 residues. The CDR3 DNA follows: TGTGCCAGCAGCCAAGATCTCTCAACCCGGCGGGGGTACTTC. Its protein product is CASSQDLSTRRGYF.

The rearrangement uses TRBV11-2 and TRBJ2-7; D remains ambiguous. V was shortened by 3 bases and J by 2 bases, with 2 bases between the two germline ends. Germline V gene sequence: CDR1 SGHAT, CDR2 FQNNGV. The CDR3 is 11 residues long. The CDR3 loop is CASSFAYEQYF. The CDR3 DNA is TGTGCCAGCAGCTTCGCCTACGAGCAGTACTTC.

The chain links TRBV19 to TRBJ2-3, with 10 bases aligning to TRBD2. This CDR3 is 14 amino acids long. With V trimmed by 7 bases and J by 7 bases, 8 bases remained unmatched. Germline lookup yields CDR1 LNHDA and CDR2 SQIVND (reference sequence). Here the CDR3 reads CASKASSGGYTQYF. In DNA, the CDR3 is TGTGCCAGTAAGGCGTCTAGCGGGGGATATACGCAGTATTTT.

This clone was observed a few times. The chain recombines TRBV11-2 with TRBJ2-3; no firm D call. Looked up from germline, CDR1 is SGHAT and CDR2 is FQNNGV. V lost 2 bases and J 5 bases, leaving 8 bases between the germline ends. The CDR3 covers 13 residues. CDR3 residues: CASSLSQRDTQYF. In DNA form, the CDR3 reads TGTGCCAGCAGCTTATCCCAGAGAGATACGCAGTATTTT.

The J gene is TRBJ1-4, the V gene TRBV9; TRBD1 matches 10 bases. Germline CDR1 reads SGDLS; CDR2 reads YYNGEE. V shed 3 bases, J shed 8 bases, and the junction held 7 bases outside the gene matches. The CDR3 has 15 amino acids. The CDR3 DNA reads TGTGCCAGCAGCGAAGGGACAGGGGATCGCGAAAAACTGTTTTTT. Its translation: CASSEGTGDREKLFF.

The chain joins TRBV5-4 to TRBJ1-1; 8 positions agree with TRBD1. Germline CDR1 and CDR2: SGHNT and YYREEE (reference sequence). The CDR3 has 14 residues. V lost 4 bases, J lost 2 bases, and 4 bases stayed unmatched. The CDR3 nucleotides are TGTGCCAGCAGCCCCAGGGGGCTTAACACTGAAGCTTTCTTT. Protein sequence: CASSPRGLNTEAFF.

The chain couples TRBV7-9 to TRBJ1-2; no reliable D call. The CDR3 extends over 16 amino acids. Per the germline V gene, CDR1 is SEHNR and CDR2 is FQNEAQ (reference sequence). Trimming removed 2 bases at V and 2 bases at J, with 15 bases between. CDR3 sequence (DNA): TGTGCCAGCAGCTTAAAAGGCGGCTTCGGAAACTATGGCTACACCTTC. Protein: CASSLKGGFGNYGYTF.

CDR3 bases: TGTGCCAGTAGTATCGCTAGCGGGAGTAACAATGAGCAGTTCTTC. It is translated as CASSIASGSNNEQFF. The chain combines TRBV19 with TRBJ2-1, with 10 nucleotides matching TRBD2. CDR3 length: 15 amino acids. The V gene's germline CDR1 is LNHDA and CDR2 SQIVND (reference sequence). The V gene end was trimmed by 3 bases and the J gene end by 5 bases; junction bases not matched to a gene: 4.

The chain has TRBV18 and TRBJ2-5; the match to TRBD2 covers 7 bases. From germline, CDR1 is KGHSH and CDR2 LQKENI. J was trimmed by 1 base and V by 2 bases; bases with no gene match: 1. This CDR3 is built from 14 residues. For the CDR3, the DNA is TGTGCCAGCTCACCAGGGGGGGGCCAAGAGACCCAGTACTTC. The encoded protein is CASSPGGGQETQYF.

The rearrangement joins TRBV11-2 to TRBJ2-3; D not certain. CDR1 is SGHAT and CDR2 is FQNNGV in the germline V gene. Trimming cost V 1 base and J 3 bases, with 8 bases left between them. The CDR3 totals 14 residues. The CDR3 is CASSLGWATDTQYF. The DNA of the CDR3 is TGTGCCAGCAGCTTAGGGTGGGCAACAGATACGCAGTATTTT.

This clone has more than one count but fewer than ten. This chain connects TRBV5-1 to TRBJ2-7, with D uncertain. V was clipped by 3 bases and J by 0 bases, with 13 bases between them. CDR1 and CDR2 (germline): SGHRS, YFSETQ. CDR3 length: 15 residues. In nucleotides, the CDR3 is TGCGCCAGCAGCTCCGACCGGACGGCCTCCTACGAGCAGTACTTC. Its translation is CASSSDRTASYEQYF.

The genes are TRBV14 and TRBJ2-7, with a tentative D call TRBD1 (6 bases). V lost 1 base, J lost 3 bases, and 16 bases lay in between. This CDR3 has 16 residues. CDR1 and CDR2 from the germline V gene are SGHDN and FVKESK. Here the CDR3 DNA reads TGTGCCAGCAGCCAAGGCTCCGGGACACCGATCTACGAGCAGTACTTC. It codes for CASSQGSGTPIYEQYF.

The V and J genes are TRBV5-1 and TRBJ1-3; no clear D. Between the trimmed V and J ends, which lost 6 bases and 3 bases, there was a span of 4 bases. CDR1 and CDR2 from the germline V gene are SGHRS and YFSETQ. The CDR3 covers 11 residues. The CDR3 reads CASTYGNTIYF. Here the CDR3 DNA reads TGCGCCAGCACCTATGGAAACACCATATATTTT. The whole variable domain, remainder taken from reference TRBV5-1 and TRBJ1-3, is KAGVTQTPRYLIKTRGQQVTLSCSPISGHRSVSWYQQTPGQGLQFLFEYFSETQRNKGNFPGRFSGRQFSNSRSEMNVSTLELGDSALYLCASTYGNTIYFGEGSWLTVV.

The chain uses TRBV5-1 and TRBJ2-1; D perhaps matches TRBD2 (5 bases). V lost 0 bases and J 8 bases, leaving 12 bases between the germline ends. The CDR3 covers 14 residues. Germline V lookup: CDR1 SGHRS, CDR2 YFSETQ. The CDR3 protein is CASSLDPAGDEQFF. Written as DNA, the CDR3 is TGCGCCAGCAGCTTGGACCCGGCGGGCGATGAGCAGTTCTTC.

The chain carries TRBV5-1 and TRBJ2-1, with 7 bases that match TRBD1. The CDR3 has 14 residues. Germline V gives CDR1 SGHRS, CDR2 YFSETQ. With 0 bases clipped from V and 8 bases from J, the junction kept 5 bases outside the gene matches. For the CDR3, the DNA is TGCGCCAGCAGCTTGGGGGGTGGGACAGATGAGCAGTTCTTC. This encodes CASSLGGGTDEQFF.

The chain employs TRBV5-4 and TRBJ2-6; D unresolved. Trimming removed 4 bases from V and 1 base from J, with 6 bases in between. CDR3 length: 14 residues. The germline gives CDR1 SGHNT, CDR2 YYREEE (reference sequence). The DNA of the CDR3 is TGTGCCAGCAGCGGGGAATCTGGGGCCAACGTCCTGACTTTC. Amino acid sequence: CASSGESGANVLTF.